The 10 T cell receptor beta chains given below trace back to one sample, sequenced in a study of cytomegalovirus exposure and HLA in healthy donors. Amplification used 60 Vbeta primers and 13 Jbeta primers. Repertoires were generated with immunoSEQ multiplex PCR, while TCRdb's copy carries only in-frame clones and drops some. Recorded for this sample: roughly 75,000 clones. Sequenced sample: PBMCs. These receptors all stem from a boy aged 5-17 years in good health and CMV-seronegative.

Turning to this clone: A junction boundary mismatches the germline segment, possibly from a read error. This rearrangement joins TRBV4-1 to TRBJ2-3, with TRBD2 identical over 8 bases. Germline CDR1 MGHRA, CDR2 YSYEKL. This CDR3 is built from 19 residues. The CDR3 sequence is CASSQDHPSGGLRTDTQYF. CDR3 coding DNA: TGCGCCAGCAGCCAAGATCACCCCAGCGGGGGACTCCGCACGGATACGCAGTATTTT.

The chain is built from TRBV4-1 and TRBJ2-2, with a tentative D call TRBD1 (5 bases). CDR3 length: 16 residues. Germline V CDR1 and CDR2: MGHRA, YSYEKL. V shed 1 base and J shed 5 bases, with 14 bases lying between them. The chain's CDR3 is CASSQGKGAGTGELFF. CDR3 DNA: TGCGCCAGCAGCCAAGGGAAAGGGGCTGGGACCGGGGAGCTGTTTTTT.

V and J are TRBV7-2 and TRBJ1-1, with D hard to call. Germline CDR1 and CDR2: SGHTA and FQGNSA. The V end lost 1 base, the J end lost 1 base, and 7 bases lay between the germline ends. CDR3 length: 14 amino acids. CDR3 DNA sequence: TGTGCCAGCAGCTTAGTAGGAGCGAACACTGAAGCTTTCTTT. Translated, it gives CASSLVGANTEAFF.

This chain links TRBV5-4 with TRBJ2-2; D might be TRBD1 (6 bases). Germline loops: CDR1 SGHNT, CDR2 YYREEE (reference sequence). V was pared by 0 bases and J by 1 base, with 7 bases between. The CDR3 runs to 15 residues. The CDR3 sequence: CASSLVQGNTGELFF. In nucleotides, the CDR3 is TGTGCCAGCAGCTTGGTACAGGGGAACACCGGGGAGCTGTTTTTT.

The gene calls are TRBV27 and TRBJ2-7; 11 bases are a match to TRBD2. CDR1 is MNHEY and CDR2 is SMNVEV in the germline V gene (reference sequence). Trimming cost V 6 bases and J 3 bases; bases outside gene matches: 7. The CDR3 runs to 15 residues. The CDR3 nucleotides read TGTGCCAGCAGCATACTAGCGGGAGTTCACTACGAGCAGTACTTC. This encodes CASSILAGVHYEQYF.

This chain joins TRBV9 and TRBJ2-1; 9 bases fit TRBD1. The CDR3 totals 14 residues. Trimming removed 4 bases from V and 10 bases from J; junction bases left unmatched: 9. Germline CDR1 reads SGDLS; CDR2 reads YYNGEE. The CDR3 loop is CASSTRTGDWEQFF. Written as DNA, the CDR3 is TGTGCCAGCAGCACACGGACAGGGGACTGGGAGCAGTTCTTC.

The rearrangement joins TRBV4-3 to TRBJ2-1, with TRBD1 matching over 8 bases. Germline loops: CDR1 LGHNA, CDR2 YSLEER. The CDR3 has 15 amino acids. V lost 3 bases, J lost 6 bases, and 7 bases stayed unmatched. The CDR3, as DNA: TGCGCCAGCAGCCACCGGGACAGGCGGTTCAATGAGCAGTTCTTC. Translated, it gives CASSHRDRRFNEQFF.

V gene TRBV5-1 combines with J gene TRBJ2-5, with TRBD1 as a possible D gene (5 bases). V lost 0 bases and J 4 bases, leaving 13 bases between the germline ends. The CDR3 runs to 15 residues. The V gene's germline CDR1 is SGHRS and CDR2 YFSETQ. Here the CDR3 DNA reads TGCGCCAGCAGCTTGGATCTTCAGGGTCCAGAGACCCAGTACTTC. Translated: CASSLDLQGPETQYF.

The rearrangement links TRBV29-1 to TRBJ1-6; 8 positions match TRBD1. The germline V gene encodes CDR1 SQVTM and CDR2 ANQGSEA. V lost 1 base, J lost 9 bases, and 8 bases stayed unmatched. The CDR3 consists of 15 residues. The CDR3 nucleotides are TGCAGCGTTGAAGTGTTAGGACAGGGAATTTCACCCCTCCACTTT. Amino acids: CSVEVLGQGISPLHF.

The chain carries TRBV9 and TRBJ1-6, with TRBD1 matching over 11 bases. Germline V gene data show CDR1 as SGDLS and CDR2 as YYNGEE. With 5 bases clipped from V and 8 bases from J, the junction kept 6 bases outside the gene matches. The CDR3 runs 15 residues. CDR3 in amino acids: CASSEGQGEDSPLHF. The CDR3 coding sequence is TGTGCCAGCAGTGAGGGACAGGGGGAAGATTCACCCCTCCACTTT.